This TCR beta chain emerged from a study of shared clonotypes between healthy human individuals. Study-wide results and limits: Investigators expected sequencing depth to affect clonotype sharing among donors.

There were only Caucasian adults among the donors, and all lived in Nashville, Tennessee. Sequencing used immunoSEQ multiplex PCR; TCRdb keeps in-frame clones, though not all of them. The table records about 1.5 million clones, around 98% of them present only once. Points on this clone: What it recognizes is unknown. The same CDR3 can be traced to other DNA sequences in this sample.

The receptor's source is a man in his thirties or forties in good health. The sample consisted of naive CD4+ T cells sorted from blood. Subset defined: CD45RA+ positively selected.

The CDR3 nucleotides are TGTGCCAGCTCACCTCCGACAGGGGGGACGAACACTGAAGCTTTCTTT. Translation: CASSPPTGGTNTEAFF. The chain recombines TRBV18 with TRBJ1-1, with 9 nucleotides matching TRBD1. J gave up 1 base and V 3 bases, and 6 bases lay outside the gene matches. The CDR3 covers 16 residues. Germline V gene lookup returns CDR1 KGHSH and CDR2 LQKENI.